This T cell receptor (beta chain) emerged from a study of T cells in Graves' hyperthyroidism and ophthalmopathy. Study-level background: The authors collected peripheral blood at initial diagnosis, before any treatment.

Overall study results and limits: Expanded thyroid clonotypes (above 0.001) were mostly also found in blood.

CDR3 length: 15 residues. The V gene's germline CDR1 is LNHNV and CDR2 YYDKDF (reference sequence). Trimming took 11 bases from V and 1 from J; bases not matched to a gene: 11. PBMCs were obtained from over 8.5 ml fresh peripheral blood. In the case of this clonotype: What it binds is not known.

Amplification of TCR beta CDR3 regions was performed using RNA transcripts as template. The TCR CDR3 was amplified in a first-round RT-PCR using the HTBI primer set. MiXCR, applied by TCRdb to the multiplex PCR reads, yields one record per CDR3 protein. This sample has around 560,000 distinct CDR3 sequences, with roughly 17% found just once. The receptor was isolated from a woman younger than 30 with Graves' hyperthyroidism. Sequencing was performed on blood. The rearrangement links TRBV15 to TRBJ2-7; 10 nucleotides agree with TRBD1. CDR3 DNA sequence: TGTGCCGCCCCCACCGGGACAGGGGATTCCTACGAGCAGTACTTC. Translated: CAAPTGTGDSYEQYF. Based on the CDR3 plus reference TRBV15 and TRBJ2-7, the full variable domain is DAMVIQNPRYQVTQFGKPVTLSCSQTLNHNVMYWYQQKSSQAPKLLFHYYDKDFNNEADTPDNFQSRRPNTSFCFLDIRSPGLGDTAMYLCAAPTGTGDSYEQYFGPGTRLTVT.